Reported below is one TCR beta chain. This CDR3 is built from 15 residues. Germline V gene lookup returns CDR1 SGHDN and CDR2 FVKESK. The germline V and J ends were trimmed by 1 base and 4 bases, with 10 bases remaining between them. The source of the sample is a study of blood T cell repertoires in COVID-19. Study as a whole: Spain, Italy and the United States supplied samples that represented acute and convalescent COVID-19. T cells, B-cell-depleted T cells, or PBMCs provided the cDNA or gDNA that served as material.

Assay used: immunoSEQ multiplex PCR; TCRdb lists only in-frame clones, some missing. The sample holds some 160,000 clones; around 90% are singletons and the top ten take around 1.9%. The origin of this receptor is a man between 45 and 60 years old who had recovered from COVID-19. The rearrangement links TRBV14 to TRBJ2-2, with D tentatively TRBD1 (5 bases). What was sequenced was peripheral blood. The CDR3 loop reads CASSQGRVATGELFF. The CDR3 DNA reads TGTGCCAGCAGCCAAGGCAGGGTTGCCACCGGGGAGCTGTTTTTT.